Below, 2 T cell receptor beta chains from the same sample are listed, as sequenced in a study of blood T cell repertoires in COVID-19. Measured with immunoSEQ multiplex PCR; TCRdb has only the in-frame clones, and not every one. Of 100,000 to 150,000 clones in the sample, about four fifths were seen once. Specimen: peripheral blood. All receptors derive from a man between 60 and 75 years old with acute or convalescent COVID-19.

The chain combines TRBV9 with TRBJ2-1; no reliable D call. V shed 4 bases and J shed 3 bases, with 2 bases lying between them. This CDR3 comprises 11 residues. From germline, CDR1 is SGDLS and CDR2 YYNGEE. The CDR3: CASSLYNEQFF. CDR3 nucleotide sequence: TGTGCCAGCAGCCTCTACAATGAGCAGTTCTTC.

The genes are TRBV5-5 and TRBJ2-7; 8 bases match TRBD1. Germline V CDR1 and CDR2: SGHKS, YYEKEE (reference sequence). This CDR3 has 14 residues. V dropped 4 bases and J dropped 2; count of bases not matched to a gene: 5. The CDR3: CASSPGTGAYEQYF. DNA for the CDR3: TGTGCCAGCAGCCCTGGGACAGGAGCCTACGAGCAGTACTTC.